What follows are 30 T cell receptor beta chains derived from one specimen sequenced in a study of human thymus T cells. Repertoires were generated with immunoSEQ multiplex PCR, while TCRdb's copy carries only in-frame clones and drops some. The repertoire holds roughly 86,000 clones, with around 96% as singletons. Corrective heart surgery yielded resections, and these provided the thymus tissue. The specimen was thymus tissue. The receptors come from a boy under two years old with a congenital heart defect but otherwise immunologically healthy.

The J gene is TRBJ2-1, the V gene TRBV28, with D unclear. The V gene's germline CDR1 is MDHEN and CDR2 SYDVKM. V shed 3 bases and J shed 1 base, with 19 bases lying between them. The CDR3 has 18 residues. CDR3 in DNA: TGTGCCAGCAGTTTCGTCGTAGGGCCTCCAGGTTCCTACAATGAGCAGTTCTTC. It translates to CASSFVVGPPGSYNEQFF.

This chain uses TRBV27 with TRBJ2-1; D is possibly TRBD1 or TRBD2 (5 bases each). Trimming took off 10 bases at V and 0 bases at J, with 16 bases between the two ends. CDR1 and CDR2 (germline): MNHEY, SMNVEV (reference sequence). This CDR3 is built from 15 residues. The CDR3 loop reads CATSSGRVSYNEQFF. The CDR3 nucleotides are TGTGCCACCTCATCGGGACGGGTCTCCTACAATGAGCAGTTCTTC.

The chain recombines TRBV5-1 with TRBJ2-1; D is ambiguous. The CDR3 runs to 16 residues. In germline, CDR1 is SGHRS, CDR2 YFSETQ. Trimming pared 2 bases from V and 8 bases from J, leaving 20 bases between. CDR3 coding DNA: TGCGCCAGCAGCTTTCGTGTTTCTCGGCCTCTCGATGAGCAGTTCTTC. The encoded protein is CASSFRVSRPLDEQFF.

V usage is TRBV11-2 and J usage is TRBJ2-7; possible D gene TRBD2, 6 bases. Germline V gene lookup returns CDR1 SGHAT and CDR2 FQNNGV. The CDR3 is made up of 16 amino acids. The V end lost 0 bases, the J end lost 0 bases, and 12 bases lay between the germline ends. DNA of the CDR3: TGTGCCAGCAGCTTAGACAGCGGGCCCGACTCCTACGAGCAGTACTTC. Protein: CASSLDSGPDSYEQYF.

The gene calls are TRBV13 and TRBJ2-7; D possibly corresponds to TRBD1 (5 bases). The CDR3 extends over 16 amino acids. The V end was cut by 5 bases, the J end by 2 bases, with 19 bases between. Per germline, CDR1 PRHDT and CDR2 FYEKMQ (reference sequence). The CDR3 nucleotides read TGTGCCAGCAGCCCGCATCCCCGAGACAGACCCTACGAGCAGTACTTC. This codes for CASSPHPRDRPYEQYF.

This clone was detected once. The rearrangement links TRBV6-6 to TRBJ1-2; a weak D match, TRBD1 (6 bases). The germline V and J ends were trimmed by 2 bases and 8 bases, with 18 bases remaining between them. CDR1 MNHNY and CDR2 SVGAGI come from the germline V gene (reference sequence). This CDR3 is 15 amino acids long. The CDR3 nucleotides read TGTGCCAGCAGTTACGGCCCGGGAGGGGGGAACGGCTACACCTTC. Encoded protein: CASSYGPGGGNGYTF.

This clone appeared once. The V call is TRBV11-2, the J call TRBJ2-7, with TRBD2 matching 8 bases. The V and J ends lost 0 bases and 4 bases, in that order; junction bases with no gene match: 14. CDR3 length: 18 residues. Germline V gene sequence: CDR1 SGHAT, CDR2 FQNNGV. The CDR3 region is CASSLDYLQREIWYEQYF. As DNA, the CDR3 is TGTGCCAGCAGCTTAGATTATCTGCAGCGGGAGATATGGTACGAGCAGTACTTC.

The J gene is TRBJ2-6, the V gene TRBV30, with unresolved D. CDR1 and CDR2 (germline): GTSNPN, SVGIG (reference sequence). The CDR3 length is 22 residues. Between the trimmed V and J ends, which lost 3 bases and 0 bases, there was a span of 30 bases. The CDR3 nucleotides read TGTGCCTGGAGCCGAAACCTCCTTTTAGGCAGGCCCTCGAGCTCTGGGGCCAACGTCCTGACTTTC. Translating gives CAWSRNLLLGRPSSSGANVLTF.

This clone has just one count. The chain is built from TRBV11-2 and TRBJ2-7, with TRBD1 matching 11 bases. Germline V gene data show CDR1 as SGHAT and CDR2 as FQNNGV. CDR3 length equals 17 residues. V gave up 1 base and J gave up 1 base; unmatched junction bases: 6. Written as DNA, the CDR3 is TGTGCCAGCAGCTTAGCCGCGGGACAGGGGGTTTCCTACGAGCAGTACTTC. Protein sequence: CASSLAAGQGVSYEQYF.

V usage is TRBV19 and J usage is TRBJ2-1, with TRBD2 identical over 9 bases. In germline, CDR1 is LNHDA, CDR2 SQIVND (reference sequence). CDR3 size: 15 residues. Losses at the gene ends were 9 bases for V and 8 bases for J; bases not matched to a gene: 14. The CDR3 nucleotides read TGTGCCAGCGGAATAGCGGGAGTAAATTGGGATGAGCAGTTCTTC. Translating it yields CASGIAGVNWDEQFF.

This rearrangement joins TRBV19 to TRBJ1-1; 11 nucleotides agree with TRBD1. The CDR3 loop spans 20 amino acids. V was pared by 5 bases and J by 1 base, with 18 bases of the junction left unmatched. Germline V gene lookup returns CDR1 LNHDA and CDR2 SQIVND (reference sequence). The CDR3 DNA reads as TGTGCCAGTAGTCCCATCTGGACAGGGGGCCCTTTTCCTAGGAACACTGAAGCTTTCTTT. Protein: CASSPIWTGGPFPRNTEAFF.

V is TRBV25-1 and J is TRBJ2-1, with 8 bases fitting TRBD2. CDR3 length: 17 residues. CDR1 and CDR2 (germline): MGHDK, SYGVNS. After removal of 8 bases from V and 5 bases from J, the junction contained 17 bases not matched to a gene. CDR3 sequence (DNA): TGTGCCAGCCCCGGGGGGGCATATGGGCGGGAGGACAATGAGCAGTTCTTC. This encodes CASPGGAYGREDNEQFF.

The chain recombines TRBV7-2 with TRBJ2-3; 15 nucleotides line up with TRBD2. V shed 0 bases, J shed 5 bases, and the junction held 0 bases outside the gene matches. CDR3 length equals 16 residues. CDR1 and CDR2 from the germline V gene are SGHTA and FQGNSA. The CDR3 nucleotides read TGTGCCAGCAGCTTAGCGGGACTAGCGGGGGGAGATACGCAGTATTTT. Translation: CASSLAGLAGGDTQYF.

V gene TRBV27 combines with J gene TRBJ1-5; D is ambiguous. The germline V gene encodes CDR1 MNHEY and CDR2 SMNVEV (reference sequence). CDR3 length equals 13 residues. The CDR3 reads CAPHPRTTQPQHF. CDR3 nucleotides: TGTGCGCCGCACCCAAGGACGACACAGCCCCAGCATTTT.

V is TRBV11-2 and J is TRBJ1-5, with D perhaps matching TRBD1 (5 bases). The CDR3 runs to 16 residues. Germline lookup yields CDR1 SGHAT and CDR2 FQNNGV. Trimming took 1 base from V and 3 from J, leaving 13 bases between them. This CDR3 is CASSLGGTAVNQPQHF. CDR3 DNA: TGTGCCAGCAGCTTAGGGGGCACAGCAGTCAATCAGCCCCAGCATTTT.

V is TRBV9 and J is TRBJ1-1, with TRBD1 matching over 12 bases. V was clipped by 3 bases and J by 6 bases; unmatched bases: 21. This CDR3 spans 20 amino acids. Germline CDR1 is SGDLS and CDR2 is YYNGEE. The CDR3 region is CASSEPAHGTGGEGRAEAFF. The DNA for the CDR3 is TGTGCCAGCAGCGAACCAGCCCACGGGACAGGGGGCGAGGGTAGGGCTGAAGCTTTCTTT.

CDR3 amino acids: CASSQDQDRNTEAFF. CDR3 in DNA: TGCGCCAGCAGCCAAGATCAGGACCGGAACACTGAAGCTTTCTTT. The chain recombines TRBV4-1 with TRBJ1-1; D gene unclear. The CDR3 contains 15 residues. Germline loops: CDR1 MGHRA, CDR2 YSYEKL. V was pared by 0 bases and J by 1 base, with 9 bases between.

The count of this clone is one. The chain recombines TRBV14 with TRBJ2-3; 10 nucleotides align to TRBD2. CDR1 SGHDN and CDR2 FVKESK come from the germline V gene. The CDR3 length is 21 residues. The junction had 19 bases not matched to a gene; V was cut back by 4 bases and J by 0 bases. CDR3 region: CASSRVKGLASFGLSTDTQYF. CDR3 nucleotides: TGTGCCAGCAGCCGGGTCAAGGGACTAGCGAGTTTTGGGCTAAGCACAGATACGCAGTATTTT.

This clone was found once. The rearrangement joins TRBV6-1 to TRBJ2-1; D remains ambiguous. The CDR3 is 13 residues long. Trimming left V 6 bases short and J 0 bases short, with 6 bases between. Germline V gene sequence: CDR1 MNHNS, CDR2 SASEGT. This chain's CDR3 is CASRPRSYNEQFF. CDR3 DNA: TGTGCCAGCAGACCTCGCTCCTACAATGAGCAGTTCTTC.

The V and J genes are TRBV5-6 and TRBJ2-4; 8 bases fit TRBD1. Germline loops: CDR1 SGHDT, CDR2 YYEEEE. The V gene end was trimmed by 2 bases and the J gene end by 4 bases; junction bases not matched to a gene: 5. This CDR3 spans 15 amino acids. The CDR3 DNA reads TGTGCCAGCAGCTTACCTTGGGACAGGAAAAACATTCAGTACTTC. This gives the protein CASSLPWDRKNIQYF.

The rearrangement joins TRBV5-6 to TRBJ1-2, with unresolved D. Germline assignment: CDR1 SGHDT and CDR2 YYEEEE. This CDR3 is built from 14 residues. The ends were cut back, 0 bases at V and 6 bases at J, with 12 bases in the middle. The CDR3 loop reads CASSLDGAEDGYTF. DNA of the CDR3: TGTGCCAGCAGCTTGGATGGAGCAGAAGATGGCTACACCTTC.

The genes are TRBV21-1 and TRBJ2-3; the table's D call of TRBD2 was not tested on the DNA. TRBV21-1 represents a pseudogene. The CDR3 spans 15 residues. The CDR3 DNA is TGTGCCAGCAGACACACGGGAGTGAGCACAGATACGCAGTATTTT. Amino acid sequence: CASRHTGVSTDTQYF.

This chain joins TRBV9 and TRBJ2-7; maybe TRBD1 (6 bases). With 0 bases removed from V and 5 bases from J, the gap between germline ends came to 18 bases. In germline, CDR1 is SGDLS, CDR2 YYNGEE. The CDR3 contains 16 residues. CDR3 DNA sequence: TGTGCCAGCAGCGTAGGAAGAAGGACAGTACGGGACGAGCAGTACTTC. It specifies CASSVGRRTVRDEQYF. The entire variable domain, with the rest obtained from reference TRBV9 and TRBJ2-7, is as follows: DSGVTQTPKHLITATGQRVTLRCSPRSGDLSVYWYQQSLDQGLQFLIQYYNGEERAKGNILERFSAQQFPDLHSELNLSSLELGDSALYFCASSVGRRTVRDEQYFGPGTRLTVT.

The chain uses TRBV5-1 and TRBJ2-1, with 7 bases lining up with TRBD2. CDR1 is SGHRS, CDR2 YFSETQ, per germline. Unmatched junction bases numbered 19, after V lost 4 bases and J lost 6 bases. The CDR3 totals 18 residues. CDR3 DNA: TGCGCCAGCAGCCAGTCCTATAAGAAGCGGGGATCCAGCAATGAGCAGTTCTTC. Its translation: CASSQSYKKRGSSNEQFF.

CDR3 sequence (DNA): TGTGCCAGCAGCTTTTTTTTAACCCCGTCGGGGTCGGGCCTCTATGGCTACACCTTC. Protein product: CASSFFLTPSGSGLYGYTF. The chain employs TRBV7-9 and TRBJ1-2; D is undetermined. The V end lost 3 bases, the J end lost 4 bases, and 27 bases lay between the germline ends. The CDR3 length is 19 residues. Germline values: CDR1 SEHNR, CDR2 FQNEAQ (reference sequence). The full variable domain, with the rest looked up from reference TRBV7-9 and TRBJ1-2, is DTGVSQNPRHKITKRGQNVTFRCDPISEHNRLYWYRQTLGQGPEFLTYFQNEAQLEKSRLLSDRFSAERPKGSFSTLEIQRTEQGDSAMYLCASSFFLTPSGSGLYGYTFGSGTRLTVV.

The gene calls are TRBV7-2 and TRBJ1-2, with TRBD1 matching over 8 bases. V shed 1 base, J shed 1 base, and the junction held 8 bases outside the gene matches. Germline V gene lookup returns CDR1 SGHTA and CDR2 FQGNSA. This CDR3 comprises 17 residues. The CDR3 is CASSLDAGGPINYGYTF. CDR3 in DNA: TGTGCCAGCAGCTTAGATGCAGGGGGCCCCATTAACTATGGCTACACCTTC.

This chain connects TRBV6-5 to TRBJ2-5; possibly TRBD1 or TRBD2 for D (6 bases each). Germline values: CDR1 MNHEY, CDR2 SVGAGI. Trimming removed 6 bases from V and 2 bases from J, with 16 bases in between. The CDR3 extends over 15 amino acids. For the CDR3, the DNA is TGTGCCAGCAGCACGCGGGACAATGAACAAGAGACCCAGTACTTC. It encodes CASSTRDNEQETQYF.

CDR3 in DNA: TGCAGCTTGGGAGGGCCATATTTCAATGAGCAGTTCTTC. Translating it yields CSLGGPYFNEQFF. The chain uses TRBV29-1 and TRBJ2-1, with 7 positions matching TRBD2. The V segment lost 8 bases and the J segment 6 bases; nucleotides outside the gene matches: 10. CDR3 length equals 13 residues. Per the germline V gene, CDR1 is SQVTM and CDR2 is ANQGSEA.

The chain carries TRBV6-1 and TRBJ2-3; D unresolved. V was shortened by 4 bases and J by 2 bases, with 16 bases between the two germline ends. This CDR3 comprises 16 residues. From germline, CDR1 is MNHNS and CDR2 SASEGT. CDR3 loop: CASSGSRLPYTDTQYF. As DNA, the CDR3 is TGTGCCAGCAGTGGGTCAAGGCTTCCCTACACAGATACGCAGTATTTT.

The chain recombines TRBV10-3 with TRBJ1-2; TRBD1 agrees at 7 bases. Germline lookup yields CDR1 ENHRY and CDR2 SYGVKD. V dropped 8 bases and J dropped 3; count of bases not matched to a gene: 6. The CDR3 contains 13 residues. CDR3 amino acids: CAISTGAYYGYTF. As DNA, the CDR3 is TGTGCCATCTCTACAGGGGCGTACTATGGCTACACCTTC.